This T cell receptor (beta chain) comes out of a study of blood T cell repertoires in COVID-19. The germline V and J ends were trimmed by 9 bases and 1 base, with 10 bases remaining between them. Looked up from germline, CDR1 is SNHLY and CDR2 is FYNNEI. The CDR3 contains 12 residues. This clone was recorded a few times. Method: immunoSEQ multiplex PCR; TCRdb's copy keeps in-frame clones and lacks some. The data contain 200,000 to 250,000 clones, 85% of them singletons. This sequence originates from a man aged 45-60 years who had recovered from COVID-19. Sequenced: peripheral blood. This chain links TRBV2 with TRBJ2-7, with D maybe TRBD1 (5 bases). The CDR3 sequence is CASTTESYEQYF. In DNA form, the CDR3 reads TGTGCCAGTACGACAGAATCCTACGAGCAGTACTTC.